The clone carrying this T cell receptor (beta chain) is judged medium-sized. The target antigen is unknown. TRB rearrangements were amplified by multiplex PCR with BIOMED2 TRB-A/B primers. From the multiplex PCR reads, TCRdb called clonotypes with MiXCR, one entry per CDR3 protein. The sample comprises over a thousand distinct CDR3 sequences, 20% to 25% of which are singletons, and around 15% rests with the top ten. The data stem from a study of T and B cells in COVID-19 patients. Study-wide context: Peripheral blood came from COVID-19 patients with active infection or after recovery. Regarding the study as a whole: At recovery TRB diversity and richness exceeded healthy donors, after highly clonal active COVID-19 repertoires.

V lost 1 base, J lost 5 bases, and 11 bases lay in between. Germline CDR1 is LNHNV and CDR2 is YYDKDF (reference sequence). The CDR3 covers 14 residues. From blood, roughly 220-550 ng of genomic DNA served as TRB template. The chain links TRBV15 to TRBJ2-5; D gene uncertain. The specimen was blood. The sequence came from a human donor with active COVID-19. The CDR3 region has the DNA TGTGCCACCAGCAGAGTTTACGCTGGCGAGACCCAGTACTTC. Protein sequence: CATSRVYAGETQYF.